Each of the 14 T cell receptor beta chains below was sequenced from the same sample in a study of cytomegalovirus exposure and HLA in healthy donors. The method was immunoSEQ multiplex PCR; TCRdb's version includes in-frame clones alone and lacks a portion of them. The repertoire has 60,000 to 80,000 clones, just under 95% of them found once; the top ten carry 3% to 3.5%. The sample comprised PBMCs. The receptor source for this set is a young woman in good health and CMV-seropositive.

The chain recombines TRBV5-1 with TRBJ2-7; 12 bases map to TRBD2. The trim removed 4 bases at V and 7 bases at J, leaving 24 bases unmatched. Germline V gene lookup returns CDR1 SGHRS and CDR2 YFSETQ. CDR3 length: 20 residues. The CDR3 nucleotides are TGCGCCAGCAGCCGCACGACTAGCGGGGGTGGAATCGATTTCCCTCGGGAGCAGTACTTC. Translated: CASSRTTSGGGIDFPREQYF.

This clone came up a few times. This rearrangement joins TRBV7-9 to TRBJ2-1; TRBD2 matches 8 bases. Per germline, CDR1 SEHNR and CDR2 FQNEAQ (reference sequence). CDR3 size: 13 residues. Trimming cost V 3 bases and J 9 bases; bases outside gene matches: 4. The CDR3, as DNA: TGTGCCAGCAGCTTGCCAGCGGGAGTTGAGCAGTTCTTC. The encoded protein is CASSLPAGVEQFF.

This chain uses TRBV6-6 with TRBJ2-7; 8 bases align to TRBD1. Germline loops: CDR1 MNHNY, CDR2 SVGAGI (reference sequence). With V trimmed by 2 bases and J by 1 base, 4 bases remained unmatched. This CDR3 is 15 amino acids long. The CDR3 sequence: CASSYATGGSYEQYF. The CDR3, as DNA: TGTGCCAGCAGTTACGCAACAGGGGGTTCCTACGAGCAGTACTTC.

Of note for this clone: An end of the junction differs from the germline gene, which may be a read error. The chain employs TRBV7-7 and TRBJ2-5; tentative D call: TRBD2 (7 bases). This CDR3 has 15 amino acids. Germline V CDR1 and CDR2: SSHAT, FNYEAQ (reference sequence). DNA of the CDR3: TGTGCTAGCAGCCCACCGGGGGGCTGGAGGGAGACCCAGTACTTC. Translation: CASSPPGGWRETQYF.

This chain uses TRBV7-9 with TRBJ2-1; 11 bases agree with TRBD2. Germline V CDR1 and CDR2: SEHNR, FQNEAQ (reference sequence). The junction had 10 bases not matched to a gene; V was cut back by 3 bases and J by 9 bases. CDR3 length: 16 amino acids. The CDR3: CASSFVPGLAAVEQFF. The CDR3 DNA reads TGTGCCAGCAGCTTTGTGCCGGGACTAGCGGCGGTTGAGCAGTTCTTC.

The chain uses TRBV10-1 and TRBJ2-7; no clear D gene. CDR1 and CDR2 (germline): WNHNN, SYGVQD (reference sequence). The CDR3 consists of 13 residues. Deletions cut 0 bases from V and 5 bases from J, with 8 bases between. The chain's CDR3 is CASSESRKDEQYF. The CDR3 coding sequence is TGCGCCAGCAGTGAGTCGAGGAAAGACGAGCAGTACTTC.

This chain links TRBV6-6 with TRBJ1-6, with D uncertain. With 2 bases removed from V and 10 bases from J, the gap between germline ends came to 12 bases. The CDR3 consists of 14 residues. Looked up from germline, CDR1 is MNHNY and CDR2 is SVGAGI (reference sequence). This CDR3 is CASSYADYFSPLHF. Written as DNA, the CDR3 is TGTGCCAGCAGTTACGCGGACTATTTCTCACCCCTCCACTTT.

The V gene is TRBV5-1, the J gene TRBJ1-2, with D maybe TRBD1 (5 bases). The CDR3 sequence is 15 residues long. In germline, CDR1 is SGHRS, CDR2 YFSETQ. V lost 4 bases and J lost 4, with 17 bases in between. The CDR3 DNA follows: TGCGCCAGCAGCCCGGAGGGGAAGGGTGGCTATGGCTACACCTTC. Translated, it gives CASSPEGKGGYGYTF.

The rearrangement uses TRBV18 and TRBJ2-3; a possible D gene is TRBD2 (6 bases). The length of the CDR3 is 16 residues. CDR1 and CDR2 from the germline V gene are KGHSH and LQKENI. Trimming took 1 base from V and 4 from J, leaving 15 bases between them. CDR3 nucleotides: TGTGCCAGCTCACCACGTACGGGAGAGGGCCCAGATACGCAGTATTTT. Translation gives CASSPRTGEGPDTQYF.

J is TRBJ1-6 and V is TRBV19, with D maybe TRBD1 (5 bases). Germline CDR1 LNHDA, CDR2 SQIVND (reference sequence). This CDR3 contains 15 residues. The V gene lost 6 bases and the J gene lost 3 bases, with 12 bases spanning the gap. The CDR3 reads CASRTDPIYNSPLHF. In DNA form, the CDR3 reads TGTGCCAGTAGGACAGATCCTATCTATAATTCACCCCTCCACTTT.

CDR3 bases: TGTGCCAGCTCACCAGGGCTAGCGGGAGACTCCTACGAGCAGTACTTC. Translating gives CASSPGLAGDSYEQYF. The chain couples TRBV18 to TRBJ2-7, with TRBD2 matching 10 bases. Germline CDR1 reads KGHSH; CDR2 reads LQKENI. Losses at the gene ends were 2 bases for V and 0 bases for J; bases not matched to a gene: 4. The CDR3 runs 16 residues.

This chain connects TRBV6-1 to TRBJ2-4; possibly TRBD1 for D (6 bases). The V end was cut by 1 base, the J end by 3 bases, with 16 bases between. CDR1 is MNHNS and CDR2 is SASEGT in the germline V gene. This CDR3 contains 17 residues. The CDR3 loop is CASSEEYRDISKNIQYF. In DNA form, the CDR3 reads TGTGCCAGCAGTGAAGAATACAGGGACATCAGCAAAAACATTCAGTACTTC.

This chain connects TRBV27 to TRBJ2-7, with a possible D match to TRBD1 (6 bases). CDR1 is MNHEY and CDR2 is SMNVEV in the germline V gene (reference sequence). This CDR3 has 15 amino acids. V was clipped by 4 bases and J by 3 bases, with 16 bases between them. CDR3 loop: CASSSQGRGLYEQYF. For the CDR3, the DNA is TGTGCCAGCAGTTCCCAGGGCAGGGGTCTCTACGAGCAGTACTTC.

The chain has TRBV11-3 and TRBJ2-7; 12 positions match TRBD2. This CDR3 contains 16 residues. Germline CDR1 SGHNT, CDR2 YENEEA. Trimming took 5 bases from V and 7 from J; bases not matched to a gene: 12. The CDR3 DNA reads TGTGCCAGCAGCCGGAAAAGGACTAGCGGGACCACGGAGCAGTACTTC. This translates into CASSRKRTSGTTEQYF.